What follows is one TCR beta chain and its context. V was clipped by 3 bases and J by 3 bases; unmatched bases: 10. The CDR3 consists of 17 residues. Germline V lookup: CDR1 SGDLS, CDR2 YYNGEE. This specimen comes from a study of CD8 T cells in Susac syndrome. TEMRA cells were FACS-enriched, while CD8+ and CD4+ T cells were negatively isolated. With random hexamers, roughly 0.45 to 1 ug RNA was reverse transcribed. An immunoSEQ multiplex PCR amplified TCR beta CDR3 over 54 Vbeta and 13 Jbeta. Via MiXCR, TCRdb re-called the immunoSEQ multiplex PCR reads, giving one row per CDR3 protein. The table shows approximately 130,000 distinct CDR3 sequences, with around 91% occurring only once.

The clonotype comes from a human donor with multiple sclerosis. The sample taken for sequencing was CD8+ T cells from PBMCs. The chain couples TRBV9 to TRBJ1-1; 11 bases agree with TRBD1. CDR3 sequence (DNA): TGTGCCAGCAGCGCTGACGGGACAGGGGGGAAGTACACTGAAGCTTTCTTT. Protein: CASSADGTGGKYTEAFF.